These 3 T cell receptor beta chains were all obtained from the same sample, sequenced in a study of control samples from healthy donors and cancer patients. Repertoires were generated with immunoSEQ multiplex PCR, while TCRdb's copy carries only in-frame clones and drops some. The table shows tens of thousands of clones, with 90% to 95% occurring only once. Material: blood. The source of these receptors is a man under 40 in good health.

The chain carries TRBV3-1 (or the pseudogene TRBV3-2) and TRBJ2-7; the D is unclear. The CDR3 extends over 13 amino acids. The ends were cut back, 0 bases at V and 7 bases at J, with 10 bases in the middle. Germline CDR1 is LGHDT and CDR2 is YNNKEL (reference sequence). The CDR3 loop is CASSQEGSGEQYF. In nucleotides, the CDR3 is TGTGCCAGCAGCCAAGAGGGTTCGGGTGAGCAGTACTTC.

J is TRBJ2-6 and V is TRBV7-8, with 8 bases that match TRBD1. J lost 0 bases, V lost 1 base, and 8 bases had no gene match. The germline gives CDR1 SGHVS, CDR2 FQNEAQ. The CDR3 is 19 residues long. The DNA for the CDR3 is TGTGCCAGCAGCTTAGAGGGTCACAGGGGGTACTCTGGGGCCAACGTCCTGACTTTC. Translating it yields CASSLEGHRGYSGANVLTF. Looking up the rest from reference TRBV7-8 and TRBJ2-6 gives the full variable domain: GAGVSQSPRYKVAKRGQDVALRCDPISGHVSLFWYQQALGQGPEFLTYFQNEAQLDKSGLPSDRFFAERPEGSVSTLKIQRTQQEDSAVYLCASSLEGHRGYSGANVLTFGAGSRLTVL.

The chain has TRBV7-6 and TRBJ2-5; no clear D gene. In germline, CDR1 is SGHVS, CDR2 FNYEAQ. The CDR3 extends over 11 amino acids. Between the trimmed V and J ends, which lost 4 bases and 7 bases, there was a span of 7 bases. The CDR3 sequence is CASSSLGTQYF. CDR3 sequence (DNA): TGTGCCAGCAGCTCACTGGGGACCCAGTACTTC. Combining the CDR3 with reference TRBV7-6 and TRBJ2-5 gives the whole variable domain GAGVSQSPRYKVTKRGQDVALRCDPISGHVSLYWYRQALGQGPEFLTYFNYEAQQDKSGLPNDRFSAERPEGSISTLTIQRTEQRDSAMYRCASSSLGTQYFGPGTRLLVL.